This T cell receptor (beta chain) was retrieved from a study of T cell changes during pregnancy in multiple sclerosis. After removal of 5 bases from V and 2 bases from J, the junction contained 12 bases not matched to a gene. CDR1 is SGHTA and CDR2 is FQGNSA in the germline V gene. The CDR3 has 17 residues. TCRdb's table, derived via immunoSEQ multiplex PCR, lists solely in-frame clones and lacks some. The sample lists about 79,000 clones, 80% to 95% occurring once. The rearrangement joins TRBV7-2 to TRBJ1-2, with 9 bases fitting TRBD1. This receptor was obtained from a female donor in good health, enrolled as a control in a pregnancy study. The sequencing here drew on peripheral blood, taken in the second trimester of pregnancy. CDR3 coding DNA: TGTGCCAGCAGCGCAAGATTTGGGACAGGGAAAAACTATGGCTACACCTTC. Amino acids: CASSARFGTGKNYGYTF.